The 13 T cell receptor beta chains below were found in one sample sequenced in a study of T cell clonality in common variable immunodeficiency. Assay used: immunoSEQ multiplex PCR; TCRdb lists only in-frame clones, some missing. The table lists about 35,000 clones, no singletons, with around a tenth in the top ten. Sample: peripheral blood mononuclear cells. The receptor set was obtained from a person aged 18 to 75 in good health.

This clone has at least ten counts. The observed sequence ends 3 residues before the CDR3 terminus, with the missing tail filled in from the germline J gene. V and J are TRBV20-1 and TRBJ2-3; 8 nucleotides line up with TRBD2. Per germline, CDR1 DFQATT and CDR2 SNEGSKA (reference sequence). The ends lost 3 bases at V and 0 bases at J; junction bases unmatched: 11. The CDR3 runs to 17 residues. The sequenced CDR3 bases are TGCAGTGCTAGTTTATCTAGCGGGCGTTCTAGCACAGATACG. Translating gives CSASLSSGRSSTDT. The CDR3, in full, reads CSASLSSGRSSTDTQYF.

Ten or more counts support this clone. Read data end 3 residues before the CDR3 end; the end is taken from the germline J gene. The chain combines TRBV7-2 with TRBJ1-2; 11 positions agree with TRBD1. V shed 8 bases, J shed 3 bases, and the junction held 5 bases outside the gene matches. The length of the CDR3 is 14 residues. Germline V gene data show CDR1 as SGHTA and CDR2 as FQGNSA. Partial CDR3 DNA: TGTGCCAGCGCCAGGGACAGGGGGGACTATGGC. Translated, it gives CASARDRGDYG. The full-length CDR3 reads as CASARDRGDYGYTF.

This clone was recorded at least ten times. The read is 3 residues too short to cover the CDR3 end, so that end is filled in from the germline J gene. This chain joins TRBV20-1 and TRBJ1-5; D may be TRBD1 (5 bases). Between the trimmed V and J ends, which lost 4 bases and 7 bases, there was a span of 17 bases. The CDR3 spans 14 residues. Germline CDR1 DFQATT, CDR2 SNEGSKA (reference sequence). CDR3 amino acids: CSATTGGRGQPQHF. The part of the CDR3 DNA that was read is TGCAGTGCTACGACGGGGGGACGAGGACAGCCC.

This clone was detected many times. The read gets to within 3 residues of the CDR3 end, and the germline J gene fills in the rest. V and J are TRBV20-1 and TRBJ2-4; 8 bases fit TRBD1. Germline V gene lookup returns CDR1 DFQATT and CDR2 SNEGSKA (reference sequence). The CDR3 runs 14 residues. This CDR3 is CSARGPGGAETQYF. The DNA read from the CDR3 is TGCAGTGCTAGAGGCCCAGGGGGCGCGGAGACT.

This clone was seen repeatedly, ten times or more. The read ends 3 residues before the CDR3 terminus; that terminus is restored from the germline J gene. The V gene is TRBV7-2, the J gene TRBJ2-7; the D call may be TRBD1 or TRBD2 (6 bases each). The CDR3 consists of 14 residues. CDR1 is SGHTA, CDR2 FQGNSA, per germline. V was trimmed by 7 bases and J by 4 bases, leaving 17 bases between them. The chain's CDR3 is CASTPGAGPYEQYF. CDR3 bases read: TGTGCCAGCACCCCAGGGGCGGGACCTTACGAG. The whole variable domain, remainder taken from reference TRBV7-2 and TRBJ2-7, is GAGVSQSPSNKVTEKGKDVELRCDPISGHTALYWYRQSLGQGLEFLIYFQGNSAPDKSGLPSDRFSAERTGGSVSTLTIQRTQQEDSAVYLCASTPGAGPYEQYFGPGTRLTVT.

This clone was picked up many times. The read is 3 residues too short to cover the CDR3 end, so that end is filled in from the germline J gene. J is TRBJ2-3 and V is TRBV12-3 or TRBV12-4, with 10 bases lining up with TRBD1. The CDR3 is 14 amino acids. The ends lost 3 bases at V and 6 bases at J; junction bases unmatched: 3. CDR3: CASSLGQGRDTQYF. Partial CDR3 DNA: TGTGCCAGCAGTTTGGGACAGGGGAGGGATACG.

This clone was seen repeatedly, ten times or more. Read sequence stops 3 residues before the CDR3 end, and the germline J gene provides the missing end. This sequence joins TRBV20-1 and TRBJ1-2; 9 bases are shared with TRBD1. The V and J ends lost 6 bases and 5 bases, in that order; junction bases with no gene match: 7. Germline CDR1 DFQATT, CDR2 SNEGSKA (reference sequence). This CDR3 is 13 amino acids long. The CDR3 bases that were read are TGCAGTGCCCCGGGACAGGGACAATATGGC. Its translation is CSAPGQGQYG. The full CDR3 is CSAPGQGQYGYTF.

This clone was counted many times. The CDR3 extends 3 residues past the end of the read, so its final part is completed from the germline J gene. This chain joins TRBV7-6 and TRBJ2-1; a weak D match, TRBD2 (7 bases). The CDR3 has 18 amino acids. The V end was cut by 5 bases, the J end by 9 bases, with 29 bases between. CDR1 is SGHVS, CDR2 FNYEAQ, per germline. Incomplete CDR3 DNA: TGTGCCAGCAGCCCAACCCATGGGGGGGCGAGCAGACAAACTGAG. This codes for CASSPTHGGASRQTE. The CDR3, in full, reads CASSPTHGGASRQTEQFF.

This clone was seen repeatedly, ten times or more. The read finishes 3 residues shy of the CDR3 end, and the germline J gene is used to complete it. The rearrangement uses TRBV20-1 and TRBJ1-5, with 8 positions matching TRBD1. V lost 2 bases and J lost 5; bases outside the gene matches: 8. The CDR3 has 15 amino acids. The germline CDR1 and CDR2 sequences are DFQATT and SNEGSKA (reference sequence). The CDR3 bases that were read are TGCAGTGCTAGATCGGCAGGGGGCGCCGATCAGCCC. It is translated as CSARSAGGADQP. The whole CDR3 sequence reads CSARSAGGADQPQHF.

This clone was found many times. Read coverage stops 3 residues before the CDR3 terminus; the germline J gene supplies the remainder. The chain employs TRBV19 and TRBJ2-1; weak D call: TRBD1 (6 bases). This CDR3 comprises 15 residues. Deletions cut 5 bases from V and 5 bases from J, with 16 bases between. Germline V gene lookup returns CDR1 LNHDA and CDR2 SQIVND (reference sequence). CDR3 sequence reads: CASSSGWTVNNEQFF. The sequenced CDR3 bases are TGTGCCAGTAGTTCGGGTTGGACAGTAAACAATGAG.

This clone was found many times. The read finishes 3 residues shy of the CDR3 end, and the germline J gene is used to complete it. V gene TRBV12-3 or TRBV12-4 combines with J gene TRBJ2-5, with D perhaps TRBD1 or TRBD2 (5 bases each). Trimming took off 2 bases at V and 5 bases at J, with 18 bases between the two ends. This CDR3 region has 16 residues. The CDR3 protein is CASSLSAGRVSETQYF. Partial CDR3 DNA: TGTGCCAGCAGTTTAAGCGCAGGGAGAGTTTCGGAGACC.

This clone was observed a few times. The read is 3 residues too short to cover the CDR3 end, so that end is filled in from the germline J gene. This chain connects TRBV7-8 to TRBJ2-5, with TRBD2 as a possible D gene (8 bases). Germline V gene lookup returns CDR1 SGHVS and CDR2 FQNEAQ. The CDR3 covers 17 residues. The V end was cut by 3 bases, the J end by 5 bases, with 22 bases between. The CDR3: CASSLIGGGRGQETQYF. The covered CDR3 bases are TGTGCCAGCAGCTTGATCGGGGGGGGGAGGGGGCAGGAGACC.

This clone was recorded many times. Here the CDR3 reads CASSPSDRLGNYGYTF. Incomplete CDR3 DNA: TGTGCCAGCAGTCCTTCCGACAGGTTGGGTAACTATGGC. The V call is TRBV2, the J call TRBJ1-2, with TRBD1 as a possible D gene (6 bases). The read terminates 3 residues before the CDR3 end, so the remaining end is supplied by the germline J gene. Trimming stripped 5 bases from V and 1 base from J, with 17 bases between. This CDR3 is built from 16 residues. Per germline, CDR1 SNHLY and CDR2 FYNNEI.